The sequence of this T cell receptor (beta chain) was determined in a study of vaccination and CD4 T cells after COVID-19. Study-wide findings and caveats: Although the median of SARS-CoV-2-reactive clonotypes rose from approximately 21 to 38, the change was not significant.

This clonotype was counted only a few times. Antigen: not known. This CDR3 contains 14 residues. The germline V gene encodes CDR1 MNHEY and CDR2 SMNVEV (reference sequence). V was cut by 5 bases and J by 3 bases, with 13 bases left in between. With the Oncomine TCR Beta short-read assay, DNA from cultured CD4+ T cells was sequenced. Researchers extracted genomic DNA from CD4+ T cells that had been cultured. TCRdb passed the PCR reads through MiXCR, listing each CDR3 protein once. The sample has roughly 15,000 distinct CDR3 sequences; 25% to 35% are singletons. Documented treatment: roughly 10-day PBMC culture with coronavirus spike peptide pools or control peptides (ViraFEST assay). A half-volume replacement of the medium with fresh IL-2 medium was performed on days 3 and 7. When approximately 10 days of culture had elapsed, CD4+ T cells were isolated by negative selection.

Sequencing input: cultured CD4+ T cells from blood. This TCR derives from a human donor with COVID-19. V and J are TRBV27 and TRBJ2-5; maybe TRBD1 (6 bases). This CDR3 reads CASSGFRGEETQYF. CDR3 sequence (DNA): TGTGCCAGCAGTGGATTCAGGGGAGAAGAGACCCAGTACTTC.